This T cell receptor (beta chain) originates from a study of T cell repertoires in cytomegalovirus infection. Across the study: In public TCR beta signatures, there were indications of both CMV infection and matching HLA type.

TCRdb itself ran the reads through MiXCR, one entry per CDR3 protein. Of about 400,000 distinct CDR3 sequences in the sample, roughly 20% were seen once. V was cut by 3 bases and J by 2 bases, with 8 bases left in between. This CDR3 is 13 amino acids long. General study points: HLA-C-restricted TCR beta clonotypes specific for CMV led the ex vivo response. Of the TCR beta families, the public ones yielded a cumulative frequency that identified carriers of CMV plus the relevant HLA.

This clonotype was seen only a few times. The antigen remains undetermined. V is TRBV12-3 or TRBV12-4 and J is TRBJ2-7; D remains ambiguous. The clonotype comes from a human donor in good health (CMV status not recorded). Some clones in this sample may be carry-over from other donors' samples. Sequenced material: PBMCs. CDR3 nucleotides: TGTGCCAGCAGTTTTGGAGCCCCCTACGAGCAGTACTTC. Translated, it gives CASSFGAPYEQYF.